This T cell receptor beta chain was profiled in a study of T cells in Graves' hyperthyroidism and ophthalmopathy (dated by TCRdb to the late 2010s). A note on the overall study: Peripheral blood samples were taken at the time of initial diagnosis, prior to any treatment. The 95 to 100 discovery patients were divided at random into training and test sets in a 7:3 ratio. TCR V-J signatures able to tell the groups apart were searched for in a discovery cohort of more than 90 patients, of whom roughly 42 had Graves' ophthalmopathy and under 65 had stable Graves' hyperthyroidism. The study also compared thyroid tissue and blood T-cell repertoires from roughly six Graves' hyperthyroidism patients. Following sampling, methimazole starting at 30 mg daily was given to hyperthyroidism patients, and high-dose intravenous methylprednisolone was given to ophthalmopathy patients. Prospective prediction of ophthalmopathy was tested in an independent validation cohort of approximately 18 hyperthyroidism patients and roughly 16 patients who later progressed to ophthalmopathy. The paper reports TCR Vbeta CDR3 sequencing of approximately 140 peripheral blood samples: under 45 ophthalmopathy, fewer than 85 hyperthyroidism and some 17 progressor patients.

The TCR beta CDR3 regions were amplified from RNA transcripts. For the first round of RT-PCR on the TCR CDR3, the HTBI primer set was used together with the Qiagen OneStep RT-PCR kit. The libraries were constructed in a second round of multiplex PCR and then size-selected and purified. Paired-end sequencing of the libraries was performed with 100 bp reads on an Illumina HiSeq2000. The authors' analysis ran thus. Raw data were processed with SOAPnuke, discarding reads with adapters, uncalled bases, mean Phred below 15, or no exact constant-primer or identifier match. COPE v1.2.5 was used to merge the high-quality paired reads, and each unique nucleotide sequence was defined as a clonotype. MiTCR v1.1 was used to align the clonotypes against IMGT TRBV, TRBD and TRBJ reference segments. Analysis was restricted to V-J combinations with a frequency above 0.0001, which covered 98% to 99.2% of repertoires. The TCS score was defined as F50 (clonal expansion) divided by E x V (chaos), with BLOSUM62-based TCRdist calculated between CDR3 peptides within each V-J. Welch's t-statistics and random forest reduced just over 500 V-J features to around 14, which were used in a naive Bayes classifier (R e1071). The raw public reads went through TCRdb reprocessing: fastp at Q25, MiXCR clone calling, in-frame beta chains kept. Rows are unified per CDR3 protein, each entry keeping the most common DNA and genes. For this entry, the V and J calls and clone size follow TCRdb and not the study's own pipeline. The table for this sample lists 370,000 or so distinct CDR3 sequences; around 25% of them were counted only once. The ten largest clones take up less than 85% of the sample.

A patient counted as having stable Graves' hyperthyroidism if no progression to ophthalmopathy occurred over 18 months of follow-up. Hyperthyroidism patients were newly diagnosed, with disease duration under 2 months, and aged 18 to 65 years. Any patient with an uncontrolled infection, another autoimmune disease, pregnancy or lactation was excluded. Diagnoses were based on clinical symptoms, serum thyroxine and TRAb, thyroid ultrasound and orbital computed tomography. PBMCs were isolated from more than 9 ml of fresh peripheral blood by Ficoll-Paque density gradient centrifugation. Total RNA was extracted using Trizol reagent, and RNA quality was assessed on an Agilent 2100 Bioanalyzer. Per the germline V gene, SQVTM is the CDR1 and ANQGSEA is the CDR2. Germline trimming amounts to 7 bases on V and 7 bases on J, with 16 as the count of junction bases outside the gene matches. The CDR3 starts with the cysteine, ends with the phenylalanine, and has 14 residues. Left in the record is the CDR3 DNA by itself, 42 bases read in frame from the first base.

Here is what the overall study found, with its caveats: No statistical method was used to fix the sample size in advance, and group allocation was not hidden from the investigators. Blood samples also contained most of the expanded thyroid clonotypes (frequency above 0.001), which suggests that blood repertoires may reflect thyroid immune responses. In validation, progression to ophthalmopathy was predicted by the model with 70.59% sensitivity and roughly 76% specificity, a median of roughly 6 months before onset. A 13 V-J signature model separated ophthalmopathy from stable hyperthyroidism, with around 88% sensitivity and about 81% specificity in cross-validation and 80%/75% in testing.

Points on this clonotype: Its antigen has not been determined. No base-level quality is on record; no much larger clone is a single base apart.

The chain employs TRBV29-1 and TRBJ2-7, with 7 bases matching TRBD2. This clonotype was sampled from a man aged 45-65 years with Graves' hyperthyroidism. Sequencing was performed on blood. In nucleotides, the sequence is TGCAGCGGGCCCTTGGGAGCGGGGACGCGGGAGCAGTACTTC. Its coded protein is CSGPLGAGTREQYF.